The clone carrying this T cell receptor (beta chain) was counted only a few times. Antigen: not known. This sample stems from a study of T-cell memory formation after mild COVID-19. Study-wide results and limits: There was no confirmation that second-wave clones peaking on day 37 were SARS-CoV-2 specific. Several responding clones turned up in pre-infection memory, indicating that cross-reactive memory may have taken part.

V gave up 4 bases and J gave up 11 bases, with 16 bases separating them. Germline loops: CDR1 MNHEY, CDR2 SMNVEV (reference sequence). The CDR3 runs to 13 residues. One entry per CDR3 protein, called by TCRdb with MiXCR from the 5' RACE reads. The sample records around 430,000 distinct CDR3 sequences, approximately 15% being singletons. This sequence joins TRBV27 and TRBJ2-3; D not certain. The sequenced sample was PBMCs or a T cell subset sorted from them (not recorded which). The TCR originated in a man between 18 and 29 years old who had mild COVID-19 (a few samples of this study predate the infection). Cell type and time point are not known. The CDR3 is CASSSRLAQGQYF. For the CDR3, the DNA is TGTGCCAGCAGTTCTCGCCTCGCCCAAGGGCAGTATTTT.